The clone carrying this TCR beta chain has more than one count but fewer than ten. These data originate in a study of beta chain features in type 1 diabetes. Isolated RNA was reverse transcribed in full, so expressed TCRB transcripts were sequenced. Assay used: immunoSEQ multiplex PCR; TCRdb lists only in-frame clones, some missing. The data contain some 330,000 clones, roughly 9.6% of them seen just once; the ten biggest clones take up around 0.015%. The receptor was isolated from a young woman in good health. The sample taken for sequencing was naive CD4+ T cells from blood.

The CDR3 DNA reads as TGTGCCAGCAGCCCCCGGACTAGCGGCTACACAGATACGCAGTATTTT. Encoded protein: CASSPRTSGYTDTQYF. This rearrangement joins TRBV13 to TRBJ2-3; 10 bases map to TRBD2. V was clipped by 5 bases and J by 2 bases; unmatched bases: 7. This CDR3 is 16 amino acids long. From germline, CDR1 is PRHDT and CDR2 FYEKMQ (reference sequence).